This entry lists 3 T cell receptor beta chains sequenced from one sample in a study of identical twins. TCRdb processed the 5' RACE reads anew with MiXCR; each CDR3 protein has one entry. The table lists 500,000 to 650,000 distinct CDR3 sequences, 7% to 7.5% of them singletons, with about 1.5% in the top ten. The sample also formed part of further work on yellow fever vaccine responses in identical twins.

The sequenced sample was PBMCs. These receptors originate from a woman aged 18-29 years in good health.

This clonotype appeared many times. The chain links TRBV24-1 to TRBJ1-2; D remains unclear. V lost 5 bases and J 1 base, leaving 7 bases between the germline ends. The CDR3 is 13 amino acids. Per germline, CDR1 KGHDR and CDR2 SFDVKD. The CDR3 DNA sequence: TGTGCCACCAGTGTTCGGAGTAACTATGGCTACACCTTC. Amino acids: CATSVRSNYGYTF.

The table lists this clonotype with a few counts. This chain uses TRBV5-1 with TRBJ2-7, with 12 positions matching TRBD2. The length of the CDR3 is 15 residues. The germline V gene has CDR1 SGHRS and CDR2 YFSETQ. Germline trimming cut 2 bases from V and 5 bases from J; bases unmatched to any gene: 5. The CDR3 region has the DNA TGCGCCAGCAGCTTTGAATCTAGCGGGAGGGACGAGCAGTACTTC. This translates into CASSFESSGRDEQYF.

The chain has TRBV7-8 and TRBJ2-7, with D perhaps TRBD2 (5 bases). In germline, CDR1 is SGHVS, CDR2 FQNEAQ. V was trimmed by 2 bases and J by 3 bases, leaving 11 bases between them. This CDR3 region has 14 residues. The CDR3, as DNA: TGTGCCAGCAGCTTAAACGGGAATCTCTACGAGCAGTACTTC. It yields the protein CASSLNGNLYEQYF.